These 12 T cell receptor beta chains originate from one sample sequenced in a study of T cell clones after liver transplantation. Sequencing was performed with immunoSEQ multiplex PCR; in TCRdb, only in-frame clones are kept and a portion is missing. Of 10,000 or so clones listed, more than 75% were seen once; the top ten hold 45% to 60%. Sample: CD8+ T cells from blood, taken at the 22-month timepoint. Every receptor here comes from a human patient who received a liver transplant. Some T cells may be provided by the graft donor.

CDR3 bases: TGTGCCAGCAGTTACTCTGGGGGCAGTGGAGATACGCAGTATTTT. Protein: CASSYSGGSGDTQYF. The V call is TRBV6-5, the J call TRBJ2-3; tentatively, D is TRBD1 (6 bases). Trimming removed 0 bases from V and 5 bases from J, with 12 bases in between. The CDR3 spans 15 residues. CDR1 MNHEY and CDR2 SVGAGI come from the germline V gene.

The chain couples TRBV4-1 to TRBJ2-7; no clear D. The CDR3 is 13 amino acids. V lost 0 bases, J lost 5 bases, and 8 bases lay in between. Germline V CDR1 and CDR2: MGHRA, YSYEKL. CDR3 DNA: TGCGCCAGCAGCCAAGAGGTACGGAACGAGCAGTACTTC. It specifies CASSQEVRNEQYF.

The genes are TRBV4-1 and TRBJ2-5, with 10 bases that match TRBD1. Germline trimming cut 2 bases from V and 3 bases from J; bases unmatched to any gene: 9. The CDR3 is 17 residues long. The germline CDR1 and CDR2 sequences are MGHRA and YSYEKL. For the CDR3, the DNA is TGCGCCAGCAGCCAACCTTGGGGACAGGGGCTGGAAGAGACCCAGTACTTC. Protein product: CASSQPWGQGLEETQYF.

This chain links TRBV19 with TRBJ2-1; no reliable D call. Trimming stripped 6 bases from V and 0 bases from J, with 15 bases between. Germline values: CDR1 LNHDA, CDR2 SQIVND (reference sequence). The CDR3 spans 16 residues. This CDR3 is CASSPVPVSSYNEQFF. CDR3 sequence (DNA): TGTGCCAGTAGCCCGGTGCCAGTGAGCTCCTACAATGAGCAGTTCTTC. Together with reference TRBV19 and TRBJ2-1, the CDR3 gives the full variable domain: DGGITQSPKYLFRKEGQNVTLSCEQNLNHDAMYWYRQDPGQGLRLIYYSQIVNDFQKGDIAEGYSVSREKKESFPLTVTSAQKNPTAFYLCASSPVPVSSYNEQFFGPGTRLTVL.

The rearrangement links TRBV27 to TRBJ2-7, with 8 nucleotides matching TRBD2. Per the germline V gene, CDR1 is MNHEY and CDR2 is SMNVEV (reference sequence). The CDR3 has 13 residues. Trimming removed 2 bases from V and 4 bases from J; junction bases left unmatched: 1. Here the CDR3 reads CASSLTSGYEQYF. DNA of the CDR3: TGTGCCAGCAGTTTAACTAGCGGTTACGAGCAGTACTTC.

This chain connects TRBV2 to TRBJ2-7; TRBD1 matches 8 bases. Germline V gives CDR1 SNHLY, CDR2 FYNNEI. This CDR3 comprises 13 residues. Unmatched junction bases numbered 8, after V lost 6 bases and J lost 7 bases. The CDR3 coding sequence is TGTGCCAGCAGCGGCGGGACAGGCCGAGAGCAGTACTTC. It encodes CASSGGTGREQYF.

Only one count was recorded for this clone. The chain is built from TRBV2 and TRBJ1-6, with a possible D match to TRBD1 (6 bases). Germline assignment: CDR1 SNHLY and CDR2 FYNNEI. V was clipped by 5 bases and J by 8 bases, with 19 bases between them. The length of the CDR3 is 16 residues. The CDR3 nucleotides read TGTGCCAGCAGTACCGAGGGGGAGAATGGGGATTCACCCCTCCACTTT. This gives the protein CASSTEGENGDSPLHF.

Sample share makes this clone medium-sized. The gene calls are TRBV7-3 and TRBJ2-1, with 7 bases fitting TRBD2. Germline assignment: CDR1 SGHTA and CDR2 FQGTGA. CDR3 size: 12 residues. J lost 7 bases, V lost 5 bases, and 2 bases had no gene match. The CDR3 nucleotides read TGTGCCAGCAGCCCCGGGGGGAATGAGCAGTTCTTC. Its translation: CASSPGGNEQFF.

V and J are TRBV19 and TRBJ1-5; the D gene is possibly TRBD1 (6 bases). There are 16 residues in the CDR3. The ends were cut back, 5 bases at V and 4 bases at J, with 18 bases in the middle. Per the germline V gene, CDR1 is LNHDA and CDR2 is SQIVND (reference sequence). CDR3 nucleotides: TGTGCCAGTAGTTTCGGACAGTGGGGATGGAATCAGCCCCAGCATTTT. This encodes CASSFGQWGWNQPQHF.

This clone was detected a few times. The V call is TRBV29-1, the J call TRBJ2-3; 10 bases fit TRBD1. Germline loops: CDR1 SQVTM, CDR2 ANQGSEA. V lost 5 bases and J lost 3; bases outside the gene matches: 8. The CDR3 contains 15 residues. The CDR3 bases are TGCAGCGTTAACCACCGGGACAGGGGTACAGATACGCAGTATTTT. Amino acids: CSVNHRDRGTDTQYF.

The rearrangement joins TRBV27 to TRBJ1-2; TRBD1 matches 8 bases. Germline-derived CDR1 and CDR2 are MNHEY and SMNVEV (reference sequence). This CDR3 region has 15 residues. The V and J ends lost 4 bases and 0 bases, in that order; junction bases with no gene match: 4. The CDR3 sequence: CASSSLDRANYGYTF. The CDR3, as DNA: TGTGCCAGCAGTTCCCTGGACAGGGCTAACTATGGCTACACCTTC.

The CDR3 is CASSDYLGSDQPQHF. The CDR3 coding sequence is TGTGCCAGCAGTGATTACTTGGGGTCCGATCAGCCCCAGCATTTT. The rearrangement joins TRBV6-1 to TRBJ1-5, with no clear D. V lost 3 bases and J 5 bases, leaving 14 bases between the germline ends. The germline CDR1 and CDR2 sequences are MNHNS and SASEGT. This CDR3 comprises 15 residues.